This TCR beta chain was identified in a study of immune evolution from preneoplasia to lung adenocarcinoma. V was pared by 0 bases and J by 4 bases, with 6 bases between. Germline V gives CDR1 MRHNA, CDR2 SNTAGT. CDR3 length: 14 amino acids. Study-wide results and caveats: From normal lung to invasive adenocarcinoma, top clone frequencies appeared to decrease. Normal lung had highest clonality; later lesions appeared denser, more diverse.

A word on this clone: Its target is not known.

Method: immunoSEQ multiplex PCR; TCRdb's copy keeps in-frame clones and lacks some. Here the sample spans fewer than 6,000 clones, roughly 85% being singletons. Between the mid-2010s and the late 2010s, patients underwent resection in Japan or China. This TCR came from a person between 50 and 60 years old with lung adenocarcinoma. The material sequenced was FFPE invasive lung adenocarcinoma tissue. The V call is TRBV6-4, the J call TRBJ2-2; the D is unclear. The CDR3 is CASSDSASTGELFF. The CDR3 DNA reads TGTGCCAGCAGTGACTCGGCTAGCACCGGGGAGCTGTTTTTT.